The 29 T cell receptor beta chains given below trace back to one sample, sequenced in a study of blood T cell repertoires in COVID-19 (dated by TCRdb to about 2020). The library was prepared using the immunoSEQ multiplex PCR assay. Here the immuneACCESS table is served through TCRdb, limited to in-frame sequences with V and J called. Missing clones are a known gap in these copies; in checked studies unresolved V genes cover under half, and the rest lacks a known reason. Across this sample there are about 240,000 clones, with roughly 80% seen only once. The ten biggest clones cover about 4.5% of the sample. The specimen was peripheral blood. These receptors all come from a woman in her seventies with acute or convalescent COVID-19.

This sequence joins TRBV5-1 and TRBJ1-4; D is possibly TRBD1 (6 bases). This CDR3 spans 14 amino acids. The V end lost 8 bases, the J end lost 7 bases, and 18 bases lay between the germline ends. From germline, CDR1 is SGHRS and CDR2 YFSETQ. This chain's CDR3 is CASTGAGAGEKLFF. The CDR3 bases are TGCGCCAGTACTGGGGCGGGGGCTGGTGAAAAACTGTTTTTT.

The chain joins TRBV12-3 or TRBV12-4 to TRBJ1-2; 8 bases fit TRBD1. J gave up 8 bases and V 4 bases, and 6 bases lay outside the gene matches. This CDR3 region has 13 residues. This chain's CDR3 is CASSSFDRGGYTF. In nucleotides, the CDR3 is TGTGCCAGCAGTTCCTTTGACAGGGGAGGCTACACCTTC.

J is TRBJ2-1 and V is TRBV5-1; 9 nucleotides match TRBD2. This CDR3 spans 15 amino acids. Losses at the gene ends were 4 bases for V and 4 bases for J; bases not matched to a gene: 6. From germline, CDR1 is SGHRS and CDR2 YFSETQ. The CDR3 DNA is TGCGCCAGCAGCCGAGCGGGGGGACGATACAATGAGCAGTTCTTC. It translates to CASSRAGGRYNEQFF.

This clone occurred a few times. The same CDR3 arises from other DNA sequences in this sample as well. The chain recombines TRBV7-9 with TRBJ1-4, with D possibly matching TRBD1 (5 bases). In germline, CDR1 is SEHNR, CDR2 FQNEAQ (reference sequence). V gave up 0 bases and J gave up 8 bases, with 10 bases separating them. The CDR3 is 14 residues long. The CDR3 sequence is CASSLAGAGEKLFF. The CDR3 DNA follows: TGTGCCAGCAGCTTAGCAGGGGCTGGGGAAAAACTGTTTTTT.

The chain recombines TRBV20-1 with TRBJ2-5; D gene ambiguous. The germline CDR1 and CDR2 sequences are DFQATT and SNEGSKA (reference sequence). The CDR3 extends over 10 amino acids. V was shortened by 5 bases and J by 5 bases, with 6 bases between the two germline ends. Here the CDR3 DNA reads TGCAGTGCTTTGTATGAGACCCAGTACTTC. Its translation: CSALYETQYF.

The J gene is TRBJ2-5, the V gene TRBV5-1; a weak D match, TRBD1 (5 bases). The length of the CDR3 is 14 residues. Germline lookup yields CDR1 SGHRS and CDR2 YFSETQ. Trimming pared 1 base from V and 5 bases from J, leaving 12 bases between. Written as DNA, the CDR3 is TGCGCCAGCAGCTTGTTCAGGGTACAGGAGACCCAGTACTTC. Its translation is CASSLFRVQETQYF.

This clone has a single count. The rearrangement uses TRBV6-5 and TRBJ1-1; D ambiguous. The CDR3 loop spans 15 amino acids. V was pared by 0 bases and J by 5 bases, with 13 bases between. Germline V gene sequence: CDR1 MNHEY, CDR2 SVGAGI. The CDR3 sequence is CASSYSGVRGTEAFF. CDR3 DNA sequence: TGTGCCAGCAGTTACTCAGGAGTAAGAGGAACTGAAGCTTTCTTT.

The J gene is TRBJ1-2, the V gene TRBV16; 8 bases line up with TRBD1. J gave up 8 bases and V 0 bases, and 8 bases lay outside the gene matches. The germline V gene encodes CDR1 KGHSY and CDR2 FQNENV. CDR3 length: 15 residues. The CDR3 sequence is CASSQSGRGREGYTF. In DNA form, the CDR3 reads TGTGCCAGCAGCCAATCAGGCAGGGGGCGAGAAGGCTACACCTTC.

The gene calls are TRBV6-2 or TRBV6-3 and TRBJ2-1, with unresolved D. The germline V gene has CDR1 MNHEY and CDR2 SVGEGT. The V and J ends lost 4 bases and 6 bases respectively, with 10 bases between them. The CDR3 is 13 amino acids. The CDR3 DNA reads as TGTGCCAGCAGTTCGCCCCTAGGCAATGAGCAGTTCTTC. Its translation is CASSSPLGNEQFF.

The chain uses TRBV7-8 and TRBJ2-7, with a tentative D call TRBD1 (5 bases). Deletions cut 1 base from V and 3 bases from J, with 10 bases between. Germline-derived CDR1 and CDR2 are SGHVS and FQNEAQ. The CDR3 consists of 14 residues. The CDR3 reads CASSLDSGNYEQYF. CDR3 bases: TGTGCCAGCAGCTTAGATTCAGGGAACTACGAGCAGTACTTC.

The chain links TRBV6-6 to TRBJ1-1; TRBD1 agrees at 10 bases. Per germline, CDR1 MNHNY and CDR2 SVGAGI (reference sequence). V dropped 5 bases and J dropped 5; count of bases not matched to a gene: 11. The CDR3 is 16 residues long. The CDR3 loop is CASSTVGQGVGTEAFF. CDR3 nucleotide sequence: TGTGCCAGCAGTACCGTAGGACAGGGGGTTGGAACTGAAGCTTTCTTT.

This rearrangement joins TRBV29-1 to TRBJ2-6; D might be TRBD1 (6 bases). Trimming left V 7 bases short and J 2 bases short, with 15 bases between. The CDR3 is 15 amino acids. Germline V gives CDR1 SQVTM, CDR2 ANQGSEA. The CDR3: CSAKSQGAGANVLTF. CDR3 nucleotide sequence: TGCAGCGCCAAATCACAGGGAGCTGGGGCCAACGTCCTGACTTTC.

The J gene is TRBJ1-2, the V gene TRBV19; no reliable D call. The CDR3 has 14 amino acids. Germline V gives CDR1 LNHDA, CDR2 SQIVND (reference sequence). Deletions cut 7 bases from V and 5 bases from J, with 17 bases between. The chain's CDR3 is CASTSISGWYGYTF. The CDR3 nucleotides read TGTGCCAGTACTAGTATCTCGGGTTGGTATGGCTACACCTTC.

V is TRBV4-1 and J is TRBJ2-5; 12 nucleotides match TRBD2. There are 17 residues in the CDR3. V shed 5 bases, J shed 5 bases, and the junction held 12 bases outside the gene matches. From germline, CDR1 is MGHRA and CDR2 YSYEKL. This CDR3 reads CASSKVTSGGRGETQYF. CDR3 bases: TGCGCCAGCAGCAAAGTAACTAGCGGGGGGCGGGGTGAGACCCAGTACTTC.

V and J are TRBV12-3 or TRBV12-4 and TRBJ1-2; 7 nucleotides agree with TRBD1. The CDR3 is made up of 13 amino acids. V was clipped by 1 base and J by 6 bases; unmatched bases: 2. The CDR3 loop is CASSLDRGNGYTF. CDR3 nucleotide sequence: TGTGCCAGCAGTTTAGACAGGGGTAATGGCTACACCTTC.

The rearrangement joins TRBV5-6 to TRBJ1-1; no clear D gene. Germline V gene lookup returns CDR1 SGHDT and CDR2 YYEEEE. This CDR3 is built from 15 residues. V shed 3 bases and J shed 2 bases, with 14 bases lying between them. CDR3 sequence reads: CASSSLTRGNTEAFF. The CDR3 DNA reads as TGTGCCAGCAGCTCACTAACCCGGGGAAACACTGAAGCTTTCTTT.

This chain uses TRBV7-6 with TRBJ1-4; 9 bases align to TRBD1. The length of the CDR3 is 15 residues. The germline V gene encodes CDR1 SGHVS and CDR2 FNYEAQ. The trim removed 5 bases at V and 7 bases at J, leaving 8 bases unmatched. The CDR3 loop reads CASSRNRGLGEKLFF. Written as DNA, the CDR3 is TGTGCCAGCAGCCGTAACAGGGGGCTTGGTGAAAAACTGTTTTTT.

The chain links TRBV10-3 to TRBJ2-7; 7 bases agree with TRBD1. The CDR3 runs to 13 residues. Unmatched junction bases numbered 2, after V lost 4 bases and J lost 2 bases. Germline-derived CDR1 and CDR2 are ENHRY and SYGVKD. The CDR3 DNA sequence: TGTGCCATCAGTGTGGGACAGACCTACGAGCAGTACTTC. Translated, it gives CAISVGQTYEQYF.

The chain joins TRBV2 to TRBJ1-1; D unclear. Germline V gene lookup returns CDR1 SNHLY and CDR2 FYNNEI. The V end lost 3 bases, the J end lost 3 bases, and 8 bases lay between the germline ends. CDR3 length equals 13 residues. The CDR3 DNA follows: TGTGCCAGCAGTGAGTCCCCTTACACTGAAGCTTTCTTT. Translated, it gives CASSESPYTEAFF.

The V and J genes are TRBV7-2 and TRBJ2-5; weak D call: TRBD2 (7 bases). Germline CDR1 reads SGHTA; CDR2 reads FQGNSA. Deletions cut 6 bases from V and 2 bases from J, with 13 bases between. CDR3 length equals 14 residues. For the CDR3, the DNA is TGTGCCAGCAGGCCCGGGGGGCGTCAAGAGACCCAGTACTTC. Its translation: CASRPGGRQETQYF.

The genes are TRBV5-1 and TRBJ1-6; perhaps TRBD1 as D (5 bases). The V gene's germline CDR1 is SGHRS and CDR2 YFSETQ. The CDR3 is made up of 14 amino acids. Deletions cut 0 bases from V and 6 bases from J, with 7 bases between. CDR3 DNA: TGCGCCAGCAGCTTGGGACAGTCTAATTCACCCCTCCACTTT. Encoded protein: CASSLGQSNSPLHF.

The chain has TRBV15 and TRBJ1-4, with 9 nucleotides matching TRBD1. J gave up 8 bases and V 1 base, and 8 bases lay outside the gene matches. CDR3 length: 16 residues. The germline gives CDR1 LNHNV, CDR2 YYDKDF (reference sequence). The chain's CDR3 is CATSRGHSGTGEKLFF. The CDR3 bases are TGTGCCACCAGCAGAGGTCACTCCGGGACAGGGGAAAAACTGTTTTTT.

The sample holds a few counts of this clone. This chain links TRBV6-2 or TRBV6-3 with TRBJ2-5; D not certain. The CDR3 length is 12 residues. CDR1 and CDR2 from the germline V gene are MNHEY and SVGEGT. The ends were cut back, 5 bases at V and 4 bases at J, with 8 bases in the middle. The CDR3 loop is CASSGPVETQYF. The CDR3 region has the DNA TGTGCCAGCAGTGGGCCGGTAGAGACCCAGTACTTC.

CDR3 in amino acids: CASSWGQGAGEKLFF. In nucleotides, the CDR3 is TGTGCCAGCAGCTGGGGACAGGGGGCGGGTGAAAAACTGTTTTTT. The chain joins TRBV5-5 to TRBJ1-4; 12 bases line up with TRBD1. V lost 3 bases, J lost 7 bases, and 4 bases stayed unmatched. The germline V gene has CDR1 SGHKS and CDR2 YYEKEE (reference sequence). This CDR3 is built from 15 residues.

This rearrangement joins TRBV7-6 to TRBJ2-2; 7 positions agree with TRBD1. Germline V lookup: CDR1 SGHVS, CDR2 FNYEAQ. Trimming cost V 2 bases and J 0 bases; bases outside gene matches: 3. The CDR3 length is 16 residues. The CDR3 sequence is CASSLTGAPNTGELFF. The CDR3 DNA reads TGTGCCAGCAGCTTAACAGGGGCCCCGAACACCGGGGAGCTGTTTTTT.

The genes are TRBV20-1 and TRBJ1-5; D is unclear. The germline gives CDR1 DFQATT, CDR2 SNEGSKA (reference sequence). Between the trimmed V and J ends, which lost 4 bases and 2 bases, there was a span of 3 bases. The CDR3 is 11 residues long. This chain's CDR3 is CSAIGNQPQHF. In DNA form, the CDR3 reads TGCAGTGCTATAGGCAATCAGCCCCAGCATTTT.

The chain carries TRBV7-9 and TRBJ1-6; D might be TRBD1 (6 bases). Germline V gene data show CDR1 as SEHNR and CDR2 as FQNEAQ (reference sequence). V was pared by 0 bases and J by 7 bases, with 16 bases between. CDR3 size: 17 residues. CDR3 region: CASSLAGGLGGNSPLHF. In DNA, the CDR3 is TGTGCCAGCAGCTTAGCTGGGGGGCTCGGGGGGAATTCACCCCTCCACTTT.

V and J are TRBV2 and TRBJ1-3, with 8 nucleotides matching TRBD1. Germline V gene sequence: CDR1 SNHLY, CDR2 FYNNEI. Trimming at V came to 1 base and at J to 4 bases, leaving 9 bases not matched to a gene. The CDR3 is made up of 17 amino acids. In nucleotides, the CDR3 is TGTGCCAGCAGTGAAGGGCAGGGGGCGACGTGGGGAAACACCATATATTTT. Translated: CASSEGQGATWGNTIYF.

The gene calls are TRBV7-2 and TRBJ2-5; a weak D match, TRBD1 (5 bases). The V gene's germline CDR1 is SGHTA and CDR2 FQGNSA. The CDR3 is 12 amino acids. The ends were cut back, 1 base at V and 7 bases at J, with 7 bases in the middle. CDR3 amino acids: CASSLDQGTQYF. The CDR3 bases are TGTGCCAGCAGCTTAGACCAGGGGACCCAGTACTTC.